These 25 T cell receptor beta chains came from one sample sequenced in a study of beta chain features in type 1 diabetes. General observations from the study: Among patients with Type 1 diabetes, TCRB CDR3s were moderately but significantly shorter in every one of the four CD4+ subsets.

Their recognized antigens are unknown. The authors reverse transcribed all of the isolated RNA, so sequencing captured expressed TCRB transcripts. The protocol was immunoSEQ multiplex PCR, while the TCRdb copy is restricted to in-frame clones and leaves out a portion. The data hold fewer than 300,000 clones, with about a fifth observed a single time. Material: naive CD4+ T cells from blood. All receptors derive from a woman between 40 and 55 years old with type 1 diabetes.

There are a few counts of this clone. The V call is TRBV30, the J call TRBJ2-7; 8 bases map to TRBD1. The CDR3 has 11 amino acids. Germline trimming cut 7 bases from V and 3 bases from J; bases unmatched to any gene: 2. From germline, CDR1 is GTSNPN and CDR2 SVGIG (reference sequence). The CDR3: CASGQVYEQYF. CDR3 bases: TGTGCCTCGGGACAGGTCTACGAGCAGTACTTC. Looking up the rest from reference TRBV30 and TRBJ2-7 gives the full variable domain: SQTIHQWPATLVQPVGSPLSLECTVEGTSNPNLYWYRQAAGRGLQLLFYSVGIGQISSEVPQNLSASRPQDRQFILSSKKLLLSDSGFYLCASGQVYEQYFGPGTRLTVT.

The chain recombines TRBV4-3 with TRBJ2-7; D call uncertain. The V end was cut by 0 bases, the J end by 3 bases, with 9 bases between. This CDR3 contains 14 residues. CDR1 is LGHNA, CDR2 YSLEER, per germline. The CDR3 here is CASSQDGWSYEQYF. The CDR3 DNA sequence: TGCGCCAGCAGCCAAGATGGGTGGAGCTACGAGCAGTACTTC.

This clone has only a few counts. Here the CDR3 reads CASSPNRLEQFF. CDR3 bases: TGTGCCAGTAGTCCGAACAGGTTAGAGCAGTTCTTC. The chain combines TRBV19 with TRBJ2-1, with a possible D match to TRBD1 (5 bases). The CDR3 contains 12 residues. V lost 5 bases to trimming and J lost 10 bases, with 12 bases between them. Germline-derived CDR1 and CDR2 are LNHDA and SQIVND (reference sequence).

This clone has only a few counts. The chain has TRBV30 and TRBJ1-1; tentatively, D is TRBD1 (6 bases). The CDR3 has 15 amino acids. V was clipped by 5 bases and J by 0 bases, with 16 bases between them. Germline V CDR1 and CDR2: GTSNPN, SVGIG (reference sequence). CDR3 in DNA: TGTGCCTGGCGTCCCGGGACATTGATGAACACTGAAGCTTTCTTT. The encoded protein is CAWRPGTLMNTEAFF.

This clone has more than one count but fewer than ten. V gene TRBV9 combines with J gene TRBJ2-1, with a weak D call TRBD2 (6 bases). This CDR3 region has 17 residues. The germline V gene has CDR1 SGDLS and CDR2 YYNGEE. V was trimmed by 3 bases and J by 1 base, leaving 17 bases between them. CDR3 protein: CASSGPQGGISYNEQFF. The CDR3 DNA reads as TGTGCCAGCAGCGGGCCCCAGGGCGGGATTTCCTACAATGAGCAGTTCTTC.

The V and J genes are TRBV18 and TRBJ1-1; D possibly corresponds to TRBD1 (5 bases). Germline V gene data show CDR1 as KGHSH and CDR2 as LQKENI. With 11 bases removed from V and 0 bases from J, the gap between germline ends came to 13 bases. CDR3 size: 13 residues. CDR3 protein: CASGVNLNTEAFF. CDR3 DNA sequence: TGTGCCTCGGGGGTCAATTTGAACACTGAAGCTTTCTTT.

This clone has only a few counts. V and J are TRBV19 and TRBJ2-1; 14 bases align to TRBD2. The length of the CDR3 is 16 residues. Germline-derived CDR1 and CDR2 are LNHDA and SQIVND (reference sequence). The junction had 4 bases not matched to a gene; V was cut back by 4 bases and J by 5 bases. The CDR3 region is CASSKTSGGAHNEQFF. CDR3 bases: TGTGCCAGTAGTAAGACTAGCGGGGGGGCCCACAATGAGCAGTTCTTC. Based on the CDR3 plus reference TRBV19 and TRBJ2-1, the full variable domain is DGGITQSPKYLFRKEGQNVTLSCEQNLNHDAMYWYRQDPGQGLRLIYYSQIVNDFQKGDIAEGYSVSREKKESFPLTVTSAQKNPTAFYLCASSKTSGGAHNEQFFGPGTRLTVL.

The chain joins TRBV5-6 to TRBJ1-2; possible D gene TRBD1, 6 bases. The germline V gene has CDR1 SGHDT and CDR2 YYEEEE. The CDR3 consists of 12 residues. With 2 bases removed from V and 6 bases from J, the gap between germline ends came to 8 bases. The CDR3 here is CASSLGGDGYTF. The CDR3 DNA reads TGTGCCAGCAGCTTAGGGGGAGATGGCTACACCTTC.

The chain links TRBV4-2 to TRBJ2-5, with D hard to call. The CDR3 sequence is 15 residues long. V was pared by 4 bases and J by 5 bases, with 17 bases between. Per germline, CDR1 LGHNA and CDR2 YNFKEQ. The chain's CDR3 is CASSPQTLTGETQYF. CDR3 nucleotide sequence: TGTGCCAGCAGCCCCCAGACTCTTACCGGGGAGACCCAGTACTTC.

The chain employs TRBV19 and TRBJ2-1; D is perhaps TRBD1 (6 bases). Trimming stripped 5 bases from V and 3 bases from J, with 26 bases between. Germline values: CDR1 LNHDA, CDR2 SQIVND (reference sequence). The CDR3 length is 19 residues. CDR3 nucleotide sequence: TGTGCCAGTAGTGGGAGACAGGACCGCGCCCCAATTAACTACAATGAGCAGTTCTTC. It specifies CASSGRQDRAPINYNEQFF.

The chain combines TRBV4-1 with TRBJ2-5, with TRBD2 as a possible D gene (5 bases). Trimming left V 1 base short and J 3 bases short, with 9 bases between. The germline CDR1 and CDR2 sequences are MGHRA and YSYEKL. CDR3 size: 14 residues. CDR3 sequence reads: CASSQVSGEETQYF. Written as DNA, the CDR3 is TGCGCCAGCAGCCAAGTATCCGGGGAAGAGACCCAGTACTTC.

With regard to this clone: Other DNA sequences in this specimen translate into the identical CDR3. The chain uses TRBV28 and TRBJ2-3, with D unclear. Trimming took 4 bases from V and 1 from J, leaving 3 bases between them. The CDR3 is 12 amino acids. Germline V gene data show CDR1 as MDHEN and CDR2 as SYDVKM. The CDR3 here is CASSSGTDTQYF. CDR3 DNA: TGTGCCAGCAGTTCCGGCACAGATACGCAGTATTTT.

V and J are TRBV5-1 and TRBJ2-1; 8 positions match TRBD1. CDR3 length: 14 residues. Germline values: CDR1 SGHRS, CDR2 YFSETQ. Germline trimming cut 7 bases from V and 2 bases from J; bases unmatched to any gene: 5. The CDR3 DNA reads as TGCGCCAGCCAACAGGGGGAGGCCTACAATGAGCAGTTCTTC. It translates to CASQQGEAYNEQFF.

This clone has a handful of counts. The V call is TRBV7-9, the J call TRBJ2-7, with 7 bases fitting TRBD1. The CDR3 runs 16 residues. Unmatched junction bases numbered 12, after V lost 5 bases and J lost 2 bases. CDR1 and CDR2 (germline): SEHNR, FQNEAQ (reference sequence). CDR3: CASSTRGEGQTYEQYF. The CDR3 DNA is TGTGCCAGCAGCACCCGGGGCGAGGGACAGACCTACGAGCAGTACTTC.

This clone has a handful of counts. The gene calls are TRBV5-1 and TRBJ1-2; D perhaps matches TRBD1 (6 bases). The V gene lost 4 bases and the J gene lost 2 bases, with 9 bases spanning the gap. Germline values: CDR1 SGHRS, CDR2 YFSETQ. The CDR3 length is 13 residues. The CDR3 here is CASSPDRNYGYTF. CDR3 nucleotide sequence: TGCGCCAGCAGCCCAGACAGGAACTATGGCTACACCTTC.

This clone was seen only a few times. The rearrangement links TRBV19 to TRBJ1-1, with 8 nucleotides matching TRBD1. The ends lost 8 bases at V and 0 bases at J; junction bases unmatched: 2. Germline V lookup: CDR1 LNHDA, CDR2 SQIVND (reference sequence). CDR3 length: 13 amino acids. The DNA of the CDR3 is TGTGCCAGTCGGGACAGGTTGAACACTGAAGCTTTCTTT. Residues: CASRDRLNTEAFF.

The chain combines TRBV27 with TRBJ1-6; the D is unclear. This CDR3 has 15 amino acids. With 3 bases removed from V and 9 bases from J, the gap between germline ends came to 15 bases. In germline, CDR1 is MNHEY, CDR2 SMNVEV (reference sequence). CDR3 nucleotide sequence: TGTGCCAGCAGTTTCGAGGGTCGCGGTCGTTCACCCCTCCACTTT. Its protein product is CASSFEGRGRSPLHF.

The V gene is TRBV5-4, the J gene TRBJ2-1, with TRBD2 identical over 9 bases. The CDR3 loop spans 15 amino acids. The germline V gene has CDR1 SGHNT and CDR2 YYREEE (reference sequence). The V segment lost 0 bases and the J segment 5 bases; nucleotides outside the gene matches: 3. The CDR3, as DNA: TGTGCCAGCAGCTTGGCCGGCGGGGGGGACAATGAGCAGTTCTTC. Encoded protein: CASSLAGGGDNEQFF.

A word on this clone: The same CDR3 also results from other DNA sequences found in this sample. V is TRBV9 and J is TRBJ2-1, with TRBD2 identical over 10 bases. V was pared by 5 bases and J by 3 bases, with 2 bases of the junction left unmatched. The CDR3 extends over 14 amino acids. Germline V gene sequence: CDR1 SGDLS, CDR2 YYNGEE. The CDR3 bases are TGTGCCAGCAGTTTAGCGGGGGGCTACAATGAGCAGTTCTTC. Translation gives CASSLAGGYNEQFF. The full variable domain, in which reference TRBV9 and TRBJ2-1 provide the parts outside the CDR3, is DSGVTQTPKHLITATGQRVTLRCSPRSGDLSVYWYQQSLDQGLQFLIQYYNGEERAKGNILERFSAQQFPDLHSELNLSSLELGDSALYFCASSLAGGYNEQFFGPGTRLTVL.

Written as DNA, the CDR3 is TGTGCCATCAGGGGCGACGTCGGCTATGGCTACACCTTC. Protein product: CAIRGDVGYGYTF. The chain is built from TRBV10-3 and TRBJ1-2; no firm D call. The germline CDR1 and CDR2 sequences are ENHRY and SYGVKD. V lost 6 bases to trimming and J lost 4 bases, with 12 bases between them. This CDR3 is 13 amino acids long.

This clone appeared a few times. This chain joins TRBV29-1 and TRBJ2-2, with a possible D match to TRBD1 (5 bases). Germline CDR1 reads SQVTM; CDR2 reads ANQGSEA. V lost 6 bases and J lost 4, with 18 bases in between. This CDR3 has 15 amino acids. This CDR3 is CSVQGARTLTGELFF. The CDR3 coding sequence is TGCAGCGTCCAAGGGGCCCGGACCCTCACCGGGGAGCTGTTTTTT.

This clone was counted between two and nine times. The sample holds other DNA sequences that translate to the same CDR3. The rearrangement joins TRBV7-3 to TRBJ1-2; 8 nucleotides match TRBD1. With 5 bases clipped from V and 3 bases from J, the junction kept 5 bases outside the gene matches. This CDR3 has 14 amino acids. The germline gives CDR1 SGHTA, CDR2 FQGTGA. The CDR3, as DNA: TGTGCCAGCAGCCCAGGGGGCGCGGACTATGGCTACACCTTC. It encodes CASSPGGADYGYTF.

This chain links TRBV9 with TRBJ2-7; 10 bases match TRBD2. Looked up from germline, CDR1 is SGDLS and CDR2 is YYNGEE. V trimming: 4 bases; J trimming: 3 bases; junction bases outside the gene matches: 7. The CDR3 covers 15 residues. Here the CDR3 DNA reads TGTGCCAGCAGCTCAACGCCTAGCGGGAGCTACGAGCAGTACTTC. Its protein is CASSSTPSGSYEQYF.

This clone showed up just a few times. This chain connects TRBV9 to TRBJ1-1, with 7 bases lining up with TRBD1. CDR1 is SGDLS, CDR2 YYNGEE, per germline. V trimming: 6 bases; J trimming: 5 bases; junction bases outside the gene matches: 10. The CDR3 is 14 amino acids. CDR3 loop: CASTRQGVGTEAFF. In DNA, the CDR3 is TGTGCCAGCACACGACAGGGTGTGGGGACTGAAGCTTTCTTT.

This sequence joins TRBV5-6 and TRBJ2-1, with D possibly being TRBD2 (6 bases). The length of the CDR3 is 13 residues. Per the germline V gene, CDR1 is SGHDT and CDR2 is YYEEEE. V lost 4 bases and J 9 bases, leaving 14 bases between the germline ends. CDR3 sequence reads: CASSPPIGGEQFF. The CDR3 DNA sequence: TGTGCCAGCAGCCCACCGATCGGGGGTGAGCAGTTCTTC.